The sequence of this TCR beta chain was determined in a study of OX40 agonist ivuxolimab in advanced cancers. Study context: Patients' therapy was ivuxolimab, an antibody that acts as an agonist of OX40 (CD134). The study reported partial responses in three patients: one hepatocellular carcinoma, two cutaneous melanoma. Broader study findings: Clonal expansion from baseline to week 6 occurred in both CD4+ and CD8+ T cells.

This CDR3 spans 13 amino acids. V trimming: 8 bases; J trimming: 4 bases; junction bases outside the gene matches: 7. In germline, CDR1 is MDHEN, CDR2 SYDVKM. TCRdb keeps only in-frame clones here, not all; method: immunoSEQ multiplex PCR. The table lists some 74,000 clones, less than 90% of them singletons. On this clone: What it recognizes is unknown.

The sample in question was CD4+ or CD8+ T cells sorted from blood, obtained in a trial of the OX40 agonist ivuxolimab. The receptor was derived from an adult with an advanced solid tumor such as melanoma, head and neck, liver or kidney cancer. The chain recombines TRBV28 with TRBJ1-2; 7 bases are shared with TRBD1. The CDR3 DNA reads TGTGCCAGCTCCCTCCGGGACAGCTATGGCTACACCTTC. This sequence encodes CASSLRDSYGYTF.